This TCR beta chain comes out of a study of HIV-infected patients and healthy controls. General observations from the study: Compared with untreated HIV+ repertoires, healthy controls showed roughly threefold more distinct CDR3s and higher Shannon diversity.

The repertoire came from unfractionated whole blood and reflected all unsorted peripheral T cells. A 2.5 ml peripheral blood sample was taken for RNA. This clonotype was recorded many times. No antigen is known for it. Alpha and beta constant-region primers primed reverse transcription of approximately 460 ng RNA. Each of the alpha and beta chains got its own library through chain-specific third strand synthesis with indices. Two random hexamers, added before amplification and joined, formed each molecule's 12-nucleotide barcode. The library got P5 and P7 elements plus a second index, then a roughly 25-cycle PCR. TCRdb passed the 5' RACE reads through MiXCR, listing each CDR3 protein once. The sample has 9,000 to 9,500 distinct CDR3 sequences; under 6.5% are singletons. The TCR was taken from an adult in good health. What was sequenced was blood.

In DNA form, the CDR3 reads TGTGCCAGCAGGACGAACCAGGGGGCAGGGTATGGCTACACCTTC. This gives the protein CASRTNQGAGYGYTF. The chain is built from TRBV7-9 and TRBJ1-2; TRBD1 matches 8 bases. Germline V gene sequence: CDR1 SEHNR, CDR2 FQNEAQ (reference sequence). The CDR3 is 15 amino acids. Losses at the gene ends were 6 bases for V and 5 bases for J; bases not matched to a gene: 11. The full variable domain, with the rest looked up from reference TRBV7-9 and TRBJ1-2, is DTGVSQNPRHKITKRGQNVTFRCDPISEHNRLYWYRQTLGQGPEFLTYFQNEAQLEKSRLLSDRFSAERPKGSFSTLEIQRTEQGDSAMYLCASRTNQGAGYGYTFGSGTRLTVV.